The 27 T cell receptor beta chains reported below all come from one sample, sequenced in a study of identical twins. Each CDR3 protein gets one entry after TCRdb re-called the 5' RACE reads with MiXCR. In the table there are roughly 490,000 distinct CDR3 sequences, roughly an eighth of which are singletons. These data also formed part of another study, on yellow fever vaccine responses in identical twins.

The sequenced sample consisted of CD4+ T cells sorted from blood. Every receptor here comes from a woman under 30 in good health.

This clonotype was observed a handful of times. CDR3 residues: CASSFRLAGSDTQYF. For the CDR3, the DNA is TGTGCCAGCAGCTTTCGACTAGCGGGGAGTGATACGCAGTATTTT. V and J are TRBV11-2 and TRBJ2-3; 11 bases agree with TRBD2. This CDR3 is 15 amino acids long. Germline lookup yields CDR1 SGHAT and CDR2 FQNNGV. J lost 6 bases, V lost 3 bases, and 5 bases had no gene match.

In this sample, this clonotype turned up a few times. The chain links TRBV24-1 to TRBJ2-5; no clear D. Germline CDR1 reads KGHDR; CDR2 reads SFDVKD. The germline V and J ends were trimmed by 6 bases and 3 bases, with 13 bases remaining between them. This CDR3 contains 14 residues. The CDR3 spells CATSLGPPKETQYF. CDR3 nucleotide sequence: TGTGCCACCAGTTTAGGGCCGCCGAAAGAGACCCAGTACTTC.

This rearrangement joins TRBV20-1 to TRBJ2-1; 8 bases map to TRBD2. This CDR3 comprises 14 residues. V gave up 4 bases and J gave up 6 bases; unmatched junction bases: 8. Per germline, CDR1 DFQATT and CDR2 SNEGSKA (reference sequence). CDR3 region: CSAKKAGDLNEQFF. The DNA of the CDR3 is TGCAGTGCTAAGAAAGCGGGAGACCTCAATGAGCAGTTCTTC.

Only a few counts were recorded for this clonotype. The gene calls are TRBV6-1 and TRBJ2-1, with D hard to call. This CDR3 is 17 amino acids long. The germline gives CDR1 MNHNS, CDR2 SASEGT. The germline V and J ends were trimmed by 0 bases and 8 bases, with 20 bases remaining between them. The CDR3 is CASSEATATPRWDEQFF. Written as DNA, the CDR3 is TGTGCCAGCAGTGAAGCGACGGCTACCCCAAGGTGGGATGAGCAGTTCTTC.

This clonotype was picked up many times. The chain recombines TRBV7-9 with TRBJ2-3, with 7 bases lining up with TRBD1. The J segment lost 6 bases and the V segment lost 5 bases, leaving 8 bases of the junction unmatched. This CDR3 contains 14 residues. Germline CDR1 reads SEHNR; CDR2 reads FQNEAQ (reference sequence). CDR3 nucleotide sequence: TGTGCCAGCAGCCAGGGGAAGGGGGCGGATACGCAGTATTTT. Encoded protein: CASSQGKGADTQYF.

This chain links TRBV6-2 or TRBV6-3 with TRBJ1-5; 7 nucleotides match TRBD1. V dropped 2 bases and J dropped 4; count of bases not matched to a gene: 5. This CDR3 is 15 amino acids long. The germline gives CDR1 MNHEY, CDR2 SVGEGT. The chain's CDR3 is CASSYGGTENQPQHF. The CDR3 bases are TGTGCCAGCAGTTACGGAGGGACAGAGAATCAGCCCCAGCATTTT.

This chain links TRBV7-2 with TRBJ2-5, with 11 bases identical to TRBD2. Germline V CDR1 and CDR2: SGHTA, FQGNSA. The length of the CDR3 is 16 residues. Trimming removed 4 bases from V and 1 base from J; junction bases left unmatched: 5. The CDR3 here is CASSSDGTSGQETQYF. In nucleotides, the CDR3 is TGTGCCAGCAGCTCGGACGGGACTAGCGGCCAAGAGACCCAGTACTTC.

Turning to this clonotype: A much bigger clone sits one base away, suggesting this may be a read error. The genes are TRBV4-3 and TRBJ2-1; D may be TRBD2 (6 bases). The germline CDR1 and CDR2 sequences are LGHNA and YSLEER. The V and J ends lost 0 bases and 10 bases respectively, with 13 bases between them. This CDR3 region has 14 residues. The CDR3, as DNA: TGCGCCAGCAGCCAAGAGAGGAGGGGTTTCGAGCAGTTCTTC. It specifies CASSQERRGFEQFF.

This clonotype has more than one count but fewer than ten. The gene calls are TRBV19 and TRBJ2-1, with 14 bases identical to TRBD2. The CDR3 contains 15 residues. Trimming took 8 bases from V and 9 from J; bases not matched to a gene: 9. Per germline, CDR1 LNHDA and CDR2 SQIVND (reference sequence). The CDR3 loop reads CASSQGLAGVTEQFF. CDR3 coding DNA: TGTGCCAGTTCCCAGGGACTAGCGGGAGTCACTGAGCAGTTCTTC.

This clonotype occurred many times. V gene TRBV28 combines with J gene TRBJ2-7; TRBD1 matches at 11 bases. V lost 5 bases and J lost 3; bases outside the gene matches: 3. The length of the CDR3 is 14 residues. Germline-derived CDR1 and CDR2 are MDHEN and SYDVKM. CDR3: CASSTGTGGYEQYF. As DNA, the CDR3 is TGTGCCAGCAGTACCGGGACAGGGGGCTACGAGCAGTACTTC.

The chain employs TRBV11-1 and TRBJ2-5; D not resolved. The V and J ends lost 2 bases and 5 bases respectively, with 9 bases between them. This CDR3 contains 13 residues. Germline CDR1 and CDR2: SGHAT and FQDESV (reference sequence). The CDR3 nucleotides are TGTGCCAGCAGCTTATTAGAAGGGGAGACCCAGTACTTC. It specifies CASSLLEGETQYF.

The rearrangement joins TRBV6-2 or TRBV6-3 to TRBJ1-5, with D maybe TRBD1 (5 bases). The CDR3 runs to 13 residues. Between the trimmed V and J ends, which lost 7 bases and 6 bases, there was a span of 13 bases. CDR1 and CDR2 from the germline V gene are MNHEY and SVGEGT. The CDR3 DNA follows: TGTGCCAGCACAGGCAGGGTGTTTCAGCCCCAGCATTTT. Translated: CASTGRVFQPQHF.

The sample holds a few counts of this clonotype. The gene calls are TRBV2 and TRBJ2-7; a possible D gene is TRBD1 (6 bases). Between the trimmed V and J ends, which lost 3 bases and 0 bases, there was a span of 12 bases. CDR1 is SNHLY, CDR2 FYNNEI, per germline. This CDR3 is 15 amino acids long. CDR3 sequence: CASSEQGQISYEQYF. The CDR3 nucleotides read TGTGCCAGCAGTGAGCAGGGACAAATCTCCTACGAGCAGTACTTC.

The genes are TRBV7-9 and TRBJ1-2; tentative D call: TRBD1 (5 bases). V was pared by 6 bases and J by 10 bases, with 18 bases between. The CDR3 covers 13 residues. Germline V gene sequence: CDR1 SEHNR, CDR2 FQNEAQ (reference sequence). The CDR3 here is CASRLDTGEVYTF. In DNA form, the CDR3 reads TGTGCCAGCAGACTGGACACGGGGGAGGTCTACACCTTC.

The J gene is TRBJ1-1, the V gene TRBV27; 7 nucleotides line up with TRBD1. Germline V gene sequence: CDR1 MNHEY, CDR2 SMNVEV (reference sequence). The CDR3 contains 15 residues. With V trimmed by 6 bases and J by 3 bases, 10 bases remained unmatched. CDR3 nucleotides: TGTGCCAGCAGGTCAACAGGGGCCGGAGACACTGAAGCTTTCTTT. Its translation: CASRSTGAGDTEAFF.

The gene calls are TRBV21-1 and TRBJ2-1; the D call of TRBD1 is as the table states it, not checked on the DNA. TRBV21-1 is marked as a pseudogene. The CDR3 is made up of 16 amino acids. The CDR3 region is CASSTSGDRGTNEQFF. DNA of the CDR3: TGTGCCAGCAGCACCTCGGGGGACAGGGGAACGAATGAGCAGTTCTTC.

This sequence joins TRBV15 and TRBJ2-5; D could derive from TRBD1 or TRBD2 (6 bases each). This CDR3 contains 15 residues. V lost 0 bases and J 4 bases, leaving 12 bases between the germline ends. Germline loops: CDR1 LNHNV, CDR2 YYDKDF (reference sequence). The CDR3 reads CATSRDWGAGETQYF. The CDR3 nucleotides read TGTGCCACCAGCAGAGATTGGGGGGCCGGAGAGACCCAGTACTTC.

The V and J genes are TRBV24-1 and TRBJ2-7; D is ambiguous. Trimming removed 3 bases from V and 4 bases from J, with 9 bases in between. Germline V gene sequence: CDR1 KGHDR, CDR2 SFDVKD. This CDR3 has 13 residues. The CDR3 DNA reads as TGTGCCACCAGTGATCACGCTAGATACGAGCAGTACTTC. Encoded protein: CATSDHARYEQYF.

This clonotype was picked up a small number of times. This chain links TRBV2 with TRBJ2-4; D remains unclear. There are 15 residues in the CDR3. Per the germline V gene, CDR1 is SNHLY and CDR2 is FYNNEI. The germline V and J ends were trimmed by 6 bases and 0 bases, with 12 bases remaining between them. CDR3 residues: CASRESKIAKNIQYF. For the CDR3, the DNA is TGTGCCAGCAGGGAGTCGAAAATAGCCAAAAACATTCAGTACTTC.

This clonotype was seen a few times. V gene TRBV15 combines with J gene TRBJ2-7; the D gene is possibly TRBD1 (6 bases). The CDR3 covers 15 residues. Trimming took off 0 bases at V and 3 bases at J, with 12 bases between the two ends. Germline V gives CDR1 LNHNV, CDR2 YYDKDF (reference sequence). CDR3 protein: CATSRDEGVGYEQYF. The CDR3 coding sequence is TGTGCCACCAGCAGAGATGAGGGGGTCGGCTACGAGCAGTACTTC.

CDR3 nucleotide sequence: TGCAGTGCTAGAGAATCGAACCTGAACACCGGGGAGCTGTTTTTT. It is translated as CSARESNLNTGELFF. This chain joins TRBV20-1 and TRBJ2-2, with D uncertain. V was trimmed by 0 bases and J by 1 base, leaving 9 bases between them. CDR1 and CDR2 from the germline V gene are DFQATT and SNEGSKA (reference sequence). The CDR3 has 15 residues.

The V and J genes are TRBV11-2 and TRBJ2-2; TRBD2 aligns across 8 bases. The trim removed 5 bases at V and 0 bases at J, leaving 11 bases unmatched. The CDR3 totals 18 residues. The germline CDR1 and CDR2 sequences are SGHAT and FQNNGV. CDR3 DNA sequence: TGTGCCAGCAGCCGAGAGACGATAGCGGGGCCGAACACCGGGGAGCTGTTTTTT. This gives the protein CASSRETIAGPNTGELFF.

Many counts were recorded for this clonotype. The rearrangement uses TRBV7-2 and TRBJ2-4; the D gene is possibly TRBD2 (7 bases). Germline V CDR1 and CDR2: SGHTA, FQGNSA. The CDR3 consists of 16 residues. Trimming shortened V by 4 bases and J by 0 bases, and 13 bases separated the two germline ends. The CDR3 spells CASSSGGARAKNIQYF. In nucleotides, the CDR3 is TGTGCCAGCAGCTCTGGGGGGGCCCGAGCCAAAAACATTCAGTACTTC.

The CDR3 DNA reads as TGTGCCATCGCCCAGGGGACCTACGAGCAGTACTTC. Amino acids: CAIAQGTYEQYF. This chain joins TRBV10-3 and TRBJ2-7, with D possibly matching TRBD1 (6 bases). The V end was cut by 8 bases, the J end by 2 bases, with 10 bases between. The CDR3 extends over 12 amino acids. Germline V gene lookup returns CDR1 ENHRY and CDR2 SYGVKD.

The table lists this clonotype with a few counts. The chain has TRBV7-9 and TRBJ2-3, with D perhaps matching TRBD1 (5 bases). The CDR3 runs 15 residues. Germline lookup yields CDR1 SEHNR and CDR2 FQNEAQ (reference sequence). V lost 2 bases to trimming and J lost 6 bases, with 15 bases between them. The CDR3 loop is CASSLLTDGSDTQYF. The CDR3 DNA reads TGTGCCAGCAGCTTACTGACAGATGGATCGGATACGCAGTATTTT.

This chain links TRBV10-3 with TRBJ2-5; D ambiguous. Germline assignment: CDR1 ENHRY and CDR2 SYGVKD. This CDR3 region has 12 residues. V was pared by 8 bases and J by 5 bases, with 12 bases between. The CDR3 loop is CAISDFGETQYF. The CDR3 DNA follows: TGTGCCATCTCCGACTTTGGGGAGACCCAGTACTTC.

CDR3 protein: CSAKTSGGTETQYF. CDR3 in DNA: TGCAGTGCTAAAACTAGCGGGGGAACAGAGACCCAGTACTTC. The chain employs TRBV20-1 and TRBJ2-5; 11 bases agree with TRBD2. This CDR3 has 14 amino acids. V was clipped by 4 bases and J by 4 bases; unmatched bases: 5. Per germline, CDR1 DFQATT and CDR2 SNEGSKA (reference sequence).